Following are 2 T cell receptor beta chains from one sample sequenced in a study of blood T cells in healthy people across ages. A second roughly 6 to 12 cycle PCR used barcoded and J-beta primers. MiXCR was run by TCRdb on the 5' RACE reads, yielding one entry per CDR3 protein. The table shows about 1.8 million distinct CDR3 sequences, with 40% to 55% occurring only once. Sequencing used blood. The source is a woman between 40 and 50 years old in good health.

This clonotype was counted at least ten times. This rearrangement joins TRBV20-1 to TRBJ2-5; D call uncertain. The germline V and J ends were trimmed by 5 bases and 1 base, with 8 bases remaining between them. The CDR3 sequence is 12 residues long. Germline V gene sequence: CDR1 DFQATT, CDR2 SNEGSKA (reference sequence). CDR3 sequence reads: CSARRLQETQYF. In nucleotides, the CDR3 is TGCAGTGCTCGGCGGCTCCAAGAGACCCAGTACTTC.

In DNA, the CDR3 is TGCGCCAGCAGCTTTAGGGCAGGCAATGAGCAGTTCTTC. Amino acids: CASSFRAGNEQFF. The chain carries TRBV5-1 and TRBJ2-1; D ambiguous. The CDR3 consists of 13 residues. With 2 bases removed from V and 6 bases from J, the gap between germline ends came to 9 bases. Germline loops: CDR1 SGHRS, CDR2 YFSETQ.